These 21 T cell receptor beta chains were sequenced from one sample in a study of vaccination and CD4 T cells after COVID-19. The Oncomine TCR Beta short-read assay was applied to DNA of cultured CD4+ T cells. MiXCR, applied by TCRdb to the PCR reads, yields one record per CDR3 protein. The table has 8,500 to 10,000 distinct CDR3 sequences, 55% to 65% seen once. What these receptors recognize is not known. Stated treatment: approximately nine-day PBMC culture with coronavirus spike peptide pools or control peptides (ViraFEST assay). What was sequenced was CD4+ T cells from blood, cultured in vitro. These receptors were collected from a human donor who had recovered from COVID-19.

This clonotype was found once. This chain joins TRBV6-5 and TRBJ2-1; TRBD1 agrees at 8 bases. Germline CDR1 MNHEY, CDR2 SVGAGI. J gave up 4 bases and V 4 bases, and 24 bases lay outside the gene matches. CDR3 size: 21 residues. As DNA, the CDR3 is TGTGCCAGCAGTTCCCATTCAGGGGGCGGAGGTAGAGGGGGGAATTACAATGAGCAGTTCTTC. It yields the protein CASSSHSGGGGRGGNYNEQFF.

The CDR3 sequence is CASRPDRGRTRNTEAFF. In DNA form, the CDR3 reads TGTGCCAGCAGACCAGACAGGGGGCGCACGAGGAACACTGAAGCTTTCTTT. The V call is TRBV5-4, the J call TRBJ1-1, with TRBD1 matching 10 bases. CDR1 is SGHNT and CDR2 is YYREEE in the germline V gene (reference sequence). With V trimmed by 5 bases and J by 1 base, 11 bases remained unmatched. The CDR3 totals 17 residues.

The CDR3 DNA is TGTGCCAGCAGCGACAGCCGGGGTGGTACGCAGTATTTT. Protein sequence: CASSDSRGGTQYF. The rearrangement uses TRBV5-4 and TRBJ2-3, with D perhaps being TRBD1 or TRBD2 (5 bases each). V was pared by 4 bases and J by 8 bases, with 14 bases between. The CDR3 runs to 13 residues. CDR1 and CDR2 from the germline V gene are SGHNT and YYREEE (reference sequence).

CDR3 region: CASRGTGGSVRGGYTF. In DNA, the CDR3 is TGTGCCAGCAGAGGGACAGGGGGATCAGTGCGGGGAGGCTACACCTTC. The V and J genes are TRBV27 and TRBJ1-2, with TRBD1 identical over 11 bases. This CDR3 has 16 residues. J was trimmed by 8 bases and V by 6 bases; bases with no gene match: 14. Germline loops: CDR1 MNHEY, CDR2 SMNVEV (reference sequence).

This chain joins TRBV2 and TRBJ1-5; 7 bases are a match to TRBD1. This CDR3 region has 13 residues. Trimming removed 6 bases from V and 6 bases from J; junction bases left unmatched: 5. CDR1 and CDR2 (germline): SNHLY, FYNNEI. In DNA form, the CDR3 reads TGTGCCAGCAGCCGGACAGGCTTTCAGCCCCAGCATTTT. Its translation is CASSRTGFQPQHF.

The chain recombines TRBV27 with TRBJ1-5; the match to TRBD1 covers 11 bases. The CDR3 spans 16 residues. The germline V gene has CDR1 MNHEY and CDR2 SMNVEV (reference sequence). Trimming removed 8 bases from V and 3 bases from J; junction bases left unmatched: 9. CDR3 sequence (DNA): TGTGCCAGCGGCCCCTGGACAGGGGGCTCCAATCAGCCCCAGCATTTT. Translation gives CASGPWTGGSNQPQHF.

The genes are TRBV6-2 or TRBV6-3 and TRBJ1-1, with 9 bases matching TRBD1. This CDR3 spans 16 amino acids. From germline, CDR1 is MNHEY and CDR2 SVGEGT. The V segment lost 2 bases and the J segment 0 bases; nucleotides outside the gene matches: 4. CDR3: CASSYRTGELNTEAFF. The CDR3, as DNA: TGTGCCAGCAGTTACCGGACAGGGGAATTGAACACTGAAGCTTTCTTT.

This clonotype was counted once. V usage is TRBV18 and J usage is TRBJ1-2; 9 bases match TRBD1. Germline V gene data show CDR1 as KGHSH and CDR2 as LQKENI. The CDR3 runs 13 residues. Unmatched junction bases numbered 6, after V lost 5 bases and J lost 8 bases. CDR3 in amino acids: CASSEQGARGYTF. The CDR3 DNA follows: TGTGCCAGCTCAGAACAGGGGGCGCGGGGCTACACCTTC.

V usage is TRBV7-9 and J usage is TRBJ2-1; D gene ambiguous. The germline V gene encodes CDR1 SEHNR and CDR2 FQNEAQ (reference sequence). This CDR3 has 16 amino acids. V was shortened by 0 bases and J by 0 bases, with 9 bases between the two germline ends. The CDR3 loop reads CASSLAGTISYNEQFF. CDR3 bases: TGTGCCAGCAGCTTAGCGGGAACTATCTCCTACAATGAGCAGTTCTTC.

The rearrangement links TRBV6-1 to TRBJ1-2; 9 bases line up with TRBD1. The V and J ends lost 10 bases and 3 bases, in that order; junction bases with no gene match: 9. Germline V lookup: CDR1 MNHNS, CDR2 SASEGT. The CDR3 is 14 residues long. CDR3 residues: CATNRGLWDYGYTF. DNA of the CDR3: TGTGCCACAAACAGGGGGCTTTGGGACTATGGCTACACCTTC.

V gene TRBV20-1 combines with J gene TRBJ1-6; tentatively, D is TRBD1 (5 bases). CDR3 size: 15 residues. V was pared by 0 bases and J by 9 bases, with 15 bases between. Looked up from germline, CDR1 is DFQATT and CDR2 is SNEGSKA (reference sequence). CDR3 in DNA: TGCAGTGCTAGAGAAGTTGGAGGGCAGGGTTCACCCCTCCACTTT. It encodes CSAREVGGQGSPLHF.

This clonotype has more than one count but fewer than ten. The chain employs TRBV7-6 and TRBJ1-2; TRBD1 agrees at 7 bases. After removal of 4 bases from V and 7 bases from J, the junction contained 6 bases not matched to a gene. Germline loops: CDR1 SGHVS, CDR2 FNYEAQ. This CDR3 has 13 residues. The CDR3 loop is CASSSGTAAGYTF. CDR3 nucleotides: TGTGCCAGCAGCTCCGGGACAGCGGCTGGCTACACCTTC.

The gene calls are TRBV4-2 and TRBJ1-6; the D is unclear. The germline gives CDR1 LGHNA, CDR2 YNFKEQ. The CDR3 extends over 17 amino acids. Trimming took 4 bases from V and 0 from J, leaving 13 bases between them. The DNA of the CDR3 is TGTGCCAGCAGCCGGGAGTCACAGAGCTCCTATAATTCACCCCTCCACTTT. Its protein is CASSRESQSSYNSPLHF.

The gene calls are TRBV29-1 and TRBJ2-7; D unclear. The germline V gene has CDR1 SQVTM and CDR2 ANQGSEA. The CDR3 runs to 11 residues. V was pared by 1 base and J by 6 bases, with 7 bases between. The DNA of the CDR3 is TGCAGCGTTGAAGTGGGCGGCGAGCAGTACTTC. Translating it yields CSVEVGGEQYF.

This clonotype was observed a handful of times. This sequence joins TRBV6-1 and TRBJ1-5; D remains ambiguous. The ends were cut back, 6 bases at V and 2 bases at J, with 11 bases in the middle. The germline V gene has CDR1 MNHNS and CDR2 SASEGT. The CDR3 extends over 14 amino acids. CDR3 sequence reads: CASRHYTGNQPQHF. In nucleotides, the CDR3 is TGTGCCAGCAGACATTACACCGGCAATCAGCCCCAGCATTTT.

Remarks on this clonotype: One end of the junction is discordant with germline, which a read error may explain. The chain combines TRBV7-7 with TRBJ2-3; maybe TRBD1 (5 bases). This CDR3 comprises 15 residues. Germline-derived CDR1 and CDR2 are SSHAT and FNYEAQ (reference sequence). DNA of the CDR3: TGTGCTAGCAGCCTAACCAGGGCTAGCACAGATACGCAGTATTTT. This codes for CASSLTRASTDTQYF.

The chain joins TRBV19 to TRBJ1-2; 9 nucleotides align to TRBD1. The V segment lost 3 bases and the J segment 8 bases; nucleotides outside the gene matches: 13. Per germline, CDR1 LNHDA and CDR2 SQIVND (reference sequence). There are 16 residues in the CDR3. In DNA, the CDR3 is TGTGCCAGTAGTATGGGGACAGGGTTATCTCCGAGCGGCTACACCTTC. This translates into CASSMGTGLSPSGYTF.

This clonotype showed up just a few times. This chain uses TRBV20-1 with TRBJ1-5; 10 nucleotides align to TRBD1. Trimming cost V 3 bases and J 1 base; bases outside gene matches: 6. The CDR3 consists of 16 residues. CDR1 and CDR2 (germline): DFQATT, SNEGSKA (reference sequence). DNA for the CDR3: TGCAGTGCTAGTAGGGACAGGGGAATGAGCAATCAGCCCCAGCATTTT. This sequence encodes CSASRDRGMSNQPQHF.

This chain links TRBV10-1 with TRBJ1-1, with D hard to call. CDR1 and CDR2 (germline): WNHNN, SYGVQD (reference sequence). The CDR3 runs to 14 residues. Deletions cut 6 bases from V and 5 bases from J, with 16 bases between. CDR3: CASSPLRAGTEAFF. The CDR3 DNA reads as TGCGCCAGCAGCCCCCTGAGGGCCGGAACTGAAGCTTTCTTT.

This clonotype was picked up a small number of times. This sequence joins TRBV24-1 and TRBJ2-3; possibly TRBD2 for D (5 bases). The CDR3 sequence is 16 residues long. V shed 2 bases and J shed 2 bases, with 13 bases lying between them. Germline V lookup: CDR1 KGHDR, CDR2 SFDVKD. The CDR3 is CATSDWGSADTDTQYF. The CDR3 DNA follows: TGTGCCACCAGTGATTGGGGTAGCGCCGACACAGATACGCAGTATTTT.

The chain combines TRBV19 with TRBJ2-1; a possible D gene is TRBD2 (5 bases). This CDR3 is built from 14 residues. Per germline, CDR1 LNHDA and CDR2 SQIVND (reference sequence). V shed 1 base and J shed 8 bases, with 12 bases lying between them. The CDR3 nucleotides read TGTGCCAGTAGTATAGTTATTGGGGAGCATGAGCAGTTCTTC. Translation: CASSIVIGEHEQFF.